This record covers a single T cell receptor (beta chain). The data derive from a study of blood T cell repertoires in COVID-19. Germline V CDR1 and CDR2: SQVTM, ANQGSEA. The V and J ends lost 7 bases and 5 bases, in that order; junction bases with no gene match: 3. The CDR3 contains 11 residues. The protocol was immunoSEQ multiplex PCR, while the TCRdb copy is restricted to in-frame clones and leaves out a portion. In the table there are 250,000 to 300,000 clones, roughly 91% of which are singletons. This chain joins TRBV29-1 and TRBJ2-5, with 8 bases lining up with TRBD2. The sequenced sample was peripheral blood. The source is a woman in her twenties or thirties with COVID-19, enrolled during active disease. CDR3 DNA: TGCAGCGGGACTAGCAGCGAGACCCAGTACTTC. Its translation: CSGTSSETQYF.